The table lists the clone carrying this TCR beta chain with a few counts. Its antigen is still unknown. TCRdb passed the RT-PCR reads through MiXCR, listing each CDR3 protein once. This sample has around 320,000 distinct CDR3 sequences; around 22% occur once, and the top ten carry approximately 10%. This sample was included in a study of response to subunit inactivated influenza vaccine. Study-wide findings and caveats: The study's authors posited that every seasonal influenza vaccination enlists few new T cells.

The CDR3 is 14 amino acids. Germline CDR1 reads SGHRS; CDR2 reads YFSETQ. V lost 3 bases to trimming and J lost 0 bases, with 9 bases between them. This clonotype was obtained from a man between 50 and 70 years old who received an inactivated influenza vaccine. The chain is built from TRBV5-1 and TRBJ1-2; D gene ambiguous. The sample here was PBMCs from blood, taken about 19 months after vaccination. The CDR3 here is CASSSGPSNYGYTF. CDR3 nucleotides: TGCGCCAGCAGCTCCGGACCTTCTAACTATGGCTACACCTTC.